Shown below are 9 T cell receptor beta chains from a single sample sequenced in a study of CD4 T cells in relation to SARS-CoV-2 and coronaviruses. Method: immunoSEQ multiplex PCR; TCRdb's copy keeps in-frame clones and lacks some. The top ten clones hold about 15% of a sample with approximately 19,000 clones, 76% of them seen once. The unexposed donors gave CD4+ T cells in about 2011-2019, prior to COVID-19. The cells were cultured for under twelve days before CD4+ T cells were isolated. For these TCRs, the target antigens are not known. The sample was CD4+ T cells from PBMCs, cultured in vitro. These receptors originate from a human donor in good health.

This rearrangement joins TRBV12-2 to TRBJ2-1; no check of the table's D call, TRBD2, against the DNA was made. TRBV12-2 is flagged as a pseudogene. The CDR3 contains 12 residues. The CDR3 sequence is CASRSEVSEQFF. The CDR3 nucleotides read TGTGCAAGTCGCTCGGAGGTTAGTGAGCAGTTCTTC.

The chain recombines TRBV7-3 with TRBJ2-7; 8 bases match TRBD1. The CDR3 loop spans 16 amino acids. Germline V lookup: CDR1 SGHTA, CDR2 FQGTGA. J lost 5 bases, V lost 1 base, and 10 bases had no gene match. The CDR3 spells CASSLSRTGLVNEQYF. The CDR3 DNA sequence: TGTGCCAGCAGCTTAAGCCGGACAGGGTTGGTCAACGAGCAGTACTTC.

This clone has just a few counts. The V call is TRBV25-1, the J call TRBJ2-2; D is unresolved. Looked up from germline, CDR1 is MGHDK and CDR2 is SYGVNS. The CDR3 contains 13 residues. Trimming removed 2 bases at V and 7 bases at J, with 8 bases between. Written as DNA, the CDR3 is TGTGCCAGCAGTGAAATCCACGGCGGGGAGCTGTTTTTT. This sequence encodes CASSEIHGGELFF.

The chain combines TRBV3-1 (or the pseudogene TRBV3-2) with TRBJ2-7; 9 bases are shared with TRBD2. Unmatched junction bases numbered 6, after V lost 7 bases and J lost 2 bases. The germline V gene has CDR1 LGHDT and CDR2 YNNKEL (reference sequence). The CDR3 consists of 14 residues. CDR3 sequence: CASTRTSVTYEQYF. The CDR3 DNA reads as TGTGCCAGCACCCGGACTAGCGTCACCTACGAGCAGTACTTC.

This clone showed up just once. This rearrangement joins TRBV7-8 to TRBJ1-2, with TRBD1 matching 7 bases. The V gene end was trimmed by 5 bases and the J gene end by 5 bases; junction bases not matched to a gene: 2. The germline CDR1 and CDR2 sequences are SGHVS and FQNEAQ. This CDR3 comprises 12 residues. Here the CDR3 reads CASSTGEYGYTF. Here the CDR3 DNA reads TGTGCCAGCAGCACAGGGGAATATGGCTACACCTTC.

The V and J genes are TRBV20-1 and TRBJ1-1, with D unclear. V was pared by 3 bases and J by 2 bases, with 4 bases between. This CDR3 spans 11 amino acids. The germline CDR1 and CDR2 sequences are DFQATT and SNEGSKA (reference sequence). The CDR3 coding sequence is TGCAGTGCTAGCCTTAACACTGAAGCTTTCTTT. This sequence encodes CSASLNTEAFF.

The V call is TRBV29-1, the J call TRBJ1-3, with TRBD1 matching over 9 bases. V lost 6 bases, J lost 2 bases, and 2 bases stayed unmatched. The CDR3 totals 13 residues. Germline V gene data show CDR1 as SQVTM and CDR2 as ANQGSEA. Here the CDR3 reads CSVRTGAGNTIYF. In nucleotides, the CDR3 is TGCAGCGTCCGGACAGGGGCTGGAAACACCATATATTTT.

The chain carries TRBV3-1 (or the pseudogene TRBV3-2) and TRBJ1-1; D unresolved. Germline CDR1 LGHDT, CDR2 YNNKEL (reference sequence). CDR3 length: 12 residues. Trimming took off 2 bases at V and 8 bases at J, with 9 bases between the two ends. CDR3 region: CASSQPIGEAFF. CDR3 DNA: TGTGCCAGCAGCCAACCGATTGGAGAAGCTTTCTTT.

This clone appeared once. V gene TRBV5-1 combines with J gene TRBJ2-3; TRBD1 matches at 8 bases. The V gene's germline CDR1 is SGHRS and CDR2 YFSETQ. This CDR3 region has 15 residues. The ends lost 6 bases at V and 0 bases at J; junction bases unmatched: 6. The CDR3 DNA follows: TGCGCCAGCAAGGGACAGGCGACTAGCACAGATACGCAGTATTTT. It encodes CASKGQATSTDTQYF.